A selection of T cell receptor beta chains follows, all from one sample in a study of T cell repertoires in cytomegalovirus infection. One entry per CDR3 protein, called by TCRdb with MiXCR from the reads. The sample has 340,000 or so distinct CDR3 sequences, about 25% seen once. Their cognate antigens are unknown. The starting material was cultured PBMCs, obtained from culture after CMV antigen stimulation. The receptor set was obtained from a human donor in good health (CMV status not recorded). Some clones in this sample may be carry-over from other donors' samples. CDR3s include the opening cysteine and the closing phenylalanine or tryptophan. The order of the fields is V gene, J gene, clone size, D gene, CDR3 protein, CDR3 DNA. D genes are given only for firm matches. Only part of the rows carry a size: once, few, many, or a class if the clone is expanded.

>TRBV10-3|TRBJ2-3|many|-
CAIKGDNTQYF
TGTGCCATCAAAGGGGATAATACGCAGTATTTT
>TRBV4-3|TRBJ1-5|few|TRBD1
CASSQGWDRENQPQHF
TGCGCCAGCAGCCAAGGGTGGGACAGGGAGAATCAGCCCCAGCATTTT
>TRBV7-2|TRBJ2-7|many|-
CASSFEINYEQYF
TGTGCCAGCAGCTTTGAGATAAACTACGAGCAGTACTTC
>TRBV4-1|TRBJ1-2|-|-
CASSQDWTDYYGYTF
TGCGCCAGCAGCCAAGATTGGACGGATTACTATGGCTACACCTTC
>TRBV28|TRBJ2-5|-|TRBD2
CATGGGNQETQYF
TGTGCCACAGGCGGGGGGAACCAAGAGACCCAGTACTTC
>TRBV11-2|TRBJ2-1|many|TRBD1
CASSLAGQGTSSYNEQFF
TGTGCCAGCAGCTTAGCGGGACAGGGGACGAGCTCCTACAATGAGCAGTTCTTC
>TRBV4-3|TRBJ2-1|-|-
CASSQGSTPGYNEQFF
TGCGCCAGCAGCCAAGGTTCCACTCCAGGCTACAATGAGCAGTTCTTC
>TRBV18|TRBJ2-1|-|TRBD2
CASSPPGLAGYEQFF
TGTGCCAGCTCACCACCGGGACTAGCGGGCTATGAGCAGTTCTTC
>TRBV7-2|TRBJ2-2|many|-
CASSLDLVGELFF
TGTGCCAGCAGCTTGGACTTGGTGGGGGAGCTGTTTTTT
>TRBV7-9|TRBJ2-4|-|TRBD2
CASSRYRAAGGNIQYF
TGTGCCAGCAGCCGTTACAGGGCTGCGGGGGGGAACATTCAGTACTTC
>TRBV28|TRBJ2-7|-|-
CASSVGGQPYEQYF
TGTGCCAGCAGTGTTGGGGGGCAGCCCTACGAGCAGTACTTC
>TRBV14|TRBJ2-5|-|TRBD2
CASSQDSGVQETQYF
TGTGCCAGCAGCCAAGATAGCGGGGTACAAGAGACCCAGTACTTC
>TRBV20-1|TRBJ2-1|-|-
CSARPVPGASYNEQFF
TGCAGTGCTAGACCGGTACCGGGAGCGTCCTACAATGAGCAGTTCTTC
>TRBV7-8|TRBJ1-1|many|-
CASSFYEGGTEAFF
TGTGCCAGCAGCTTCTACGAGGGGGGCACTGAAGCTTTCTTT
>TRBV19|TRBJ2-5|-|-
CASSRGAGQQETQYF
TGTGCCAGTAGTAGGGGAGCGGGACAGCAAGAGACCCAGTACTTC
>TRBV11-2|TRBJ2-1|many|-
CASSSAGTDSYNEQFF
TGTGCCAGCAGCTCTGCGGGGACCGACTCCTACAATGAGCAGTTCTTC
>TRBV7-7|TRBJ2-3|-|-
CASSLEATSTDTQYF
TGTGCTAGCAGCTTAGAGGCGACTAGCACAGATACGCAGTATTTT
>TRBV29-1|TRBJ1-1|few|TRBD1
CSVVFGDRFEAFF
TGCAGCGTTGTTTTCGGGGACAGGTTTGAAGCTTTCTTT
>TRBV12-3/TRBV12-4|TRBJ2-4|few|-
CASSLAGEPRGAF
TGTGCCAGCAGTTTAGCCGGGGAACCCAGAGGGGCTTTC
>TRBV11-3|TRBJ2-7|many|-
CASSQLHRASYEQYF
TGTGCCAGCAGCCAACTTCACAGGGCCTCCTACGAGCAGTACTTC
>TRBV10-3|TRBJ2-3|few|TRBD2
CATQLAGVAGDTQYF
TGTGCCACCCAACTAGCGGGAGTGGCTGGAGATACGCAGTATTTT
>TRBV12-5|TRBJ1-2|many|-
CASGLASGRGIIFYGYTF
TGTGCTAGTGGTTTGGCGTCAGGGCGGGGGATAATTTTCTATGGCTACACCTTC
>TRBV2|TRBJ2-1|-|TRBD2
CASGGREGVREQFF
TGTGCCAGCGGTGGGCGGGAGGGAGTCAGAGAGCAGTTCTTC
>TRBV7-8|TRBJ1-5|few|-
CATSYSNQPQHF
TGTGCCACCTCATATAGCAATCAGCCCCAGCATTTT
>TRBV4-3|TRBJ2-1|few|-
CASSPGASATYNEQFF
TGCGCCAGCAGCCCGGGGGCTAGCGCTACGTACAATGAGCAGTTCTTC
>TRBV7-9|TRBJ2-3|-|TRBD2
CASSPGLAGWSTDTQYF
TGTGCCAGCAGCCCGGGACTAGCGGGATGGTCAACAGATACGCAGTATTTT
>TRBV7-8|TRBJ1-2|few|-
CASSTTGRGAGYTF
TGTGCCAGCAGCACAACAGGGCGGGGGGCTGGCTACACCTTC
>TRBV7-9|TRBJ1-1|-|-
CASSPELTEAFF
TGTGCCAGCAGCCCTGAACTAACTGAAGCTTTCTTT
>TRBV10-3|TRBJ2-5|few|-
CAISVRGGIQETQYF
TGTGCCATCAGTGTACGAGGCGGGATCCAAGAGACCCAGTACTTC
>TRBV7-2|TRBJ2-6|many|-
CASSYRGGASGANVLTF
TGTGCCAGCAGCTACCGGGGCGGAGCAAGTGGGGCCAACGTCCTGACTTTC
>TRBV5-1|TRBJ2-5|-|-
CASSFSGGPETQYF
TGCGCCAGCAGCTTTAGCGGAGGCCCAGAGACCCAGTACTTC
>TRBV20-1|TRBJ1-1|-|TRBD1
CSARRDRGREGLNTEAFF
TGCAGTGCTAGAAGGGACAGGGGGCGAGAGGGTTTGAACACTGAAGCTTTCTTT
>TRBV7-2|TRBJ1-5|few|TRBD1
CASSLVGGTDSNQPQHF
TGTGCCAGCAGCTTAGTTGGTGGGACAGATAGCAATCAGCCCCAGCATTTT
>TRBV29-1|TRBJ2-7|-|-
CSVGNHEQYF
TGCAGCGTTGGGAACCACGAGCAGTACTTC
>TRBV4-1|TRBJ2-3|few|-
CASSQWMAPQRTDTQYF
TGCGCCAGCAGCCAATGGATGGCTCCACAAAGGACAGATACGCAGTATTTT
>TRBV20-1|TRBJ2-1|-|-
CSAIPGLDEQFF
TGCAGTGCAATCCCGGGGCTTGATGAGCAGTTCTTC
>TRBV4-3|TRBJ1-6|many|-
CASSQDIGDVSPLHF
TGCGCCAGCAGCCAAGATATAGGGGATGTTTCACCCCTCCACTTT